This T cell receptor (beta chain) was recorded in a study of OX40 agonist ivuxolimab in advanced cancers. Turning to the overall study: Ivuxolimab, which targeted the costimulatory receptor OX40 (CD134), was an agonistic, fully human IgG2 monoclonal antibody. Intravenous ivuxolimab was administered to patients every 2 weeks at six dose levels: 0.01, 0.1, 0.3, 1.5, 3 and 10 mg/kg. The paper describes the monotherapy dose-escalation part (N of about 52 patients) of the phase I trial of ivuxolimab. Patients were allowed to have had prior anti-PD-1, anti-PD-L1 or anti-CTLA-4 therapy, and about 40% of the dose-escalation patients had been treated with checkpoint inhibitors. The point of sequencing TCRbeta in the periphery was to test whether ivuxolimab changed TCR sequence diversity and drove clonal T-cell expansion. A male proportion of about 79% and a mean age of around 60 years, ranging from roughly 23 to 80, were recorded for the dose-escalation cohort. Of the approximately 54 patients in dose escalation, some 20 had hepatocellular carcinoma, about 15 had melanoma, 9 had renal cell carcinoma and 9 had head and neck cancer. Partial responses occurred in three dose-escalation patients, of whom one had hepatocellular carcinoma and two had cutaneous melanoma. Study-level results and caveats: The antigen specificity of the peripheral T cells that underwent clonal expansion was not determined. In the 0.1-3.0 mg/kg groups, partial responders had among the lowest normalized peripheral clonal expansion, particularly in CD8+ T cells. At doses from 0.1 to 3.0 mg/kg, clonal expansion was seen in both CD4+ and CD8+ blood T cells between baseline and week 6. Low levels of normalized T-cell clonal expansion were also shown by some nonresponding patients. After ivuxolimab, expanded clones were on average more numerous among CD8+ T cells than among CD4+ T cells.

Genomic DNA was isolated from the sorted cells so that the TCRbeta CDR3 region could be sequenced. The immunoSEQ Assay was used for sequencing of TCRbeta CDR3 regions. Held by TCRdb, this immuneACCESS table contains in-frame sequences only and omits some clones. Under half of the omission traces to an unresolved V gene where checked; the cause of the rest is unknown. Recorded for this sample are roughly 80,000 clones; roughly 89% of them occurred a single time. Of the sample, approximately 2.3% falls within the top ten clones. Patients with a history of autoimmune disease or receiving systemic immunosuppression were excluded from the trial. Peripheral blood for TCR sequencing was collected from all dose cohorts at baseline, on cycle 4 day 1, and on cycle 7 day 1. The samples were drawn from a first-in-human, open-label, multicenter phase I dose-escalation trial of ivuxolimab. Adults with locally advanced or metastatic melanoma, renal cell carcinoma, hepatocellular carcinoma or head and neck squamous cell carcinoma were enrolled in the trial. Before TCR sequencing, CD4+ T cells and CD8+ T cells were sorted from peripheral blood as separate populations.

Details on this clone: Its antigen specificity is not known. Per-base quality was not reported, and no clone a single base away is much larger than it.

This sequence was found in an adult with an advanced solid tumor such as melanoma, head and neck, liver or kidney cancer. Here the sequenced sample was CD4+ or CD8+ T cells sorted from blood, taken in a trial of the OX40 agonist ivuxolimab.

The CDR3 reads CSARDRDSQHF. The nucleotides are TGCAGTGCTCGGGACCGGGATTCCCAGCATTTT. In this chain, TRBV20-1 is recombined with TRBJ1-5; TRBD1 is a possible D gene, resting on 5 matching bases. V loses 5 bases, J loses 11 bases, and the germline ends lie 13 bases apart. The CDR3 measures 11 amino acids from cysteine to phenylalanine. Just the 33-base CDR3 DNA is kept, in frame starting at base 1. From a lookup of the germline V gene (reference sequence), CDR1 and CDR2 are DFQATT and SNEGSKA.